These T cell receptor beta chains were read from a single sample in a study of glioma-infiltrating T cells after dendritic cell vaccination. Measured with immunoSEQ multiplex PCR; TCRdb has only the in-frame clones, and not every one. The repertoire includes tens of thousands of clones, about 83% of them detected once, and about 3.2% sits in the top ten. The sequencing here drew on blood, taken before dendritic cell vaccination. These receptors were obtained from a human donor with glioblastoma. CDR3s include the opening cysteine and the closing phenylalanine or tryptophan. Each record gives: clone size, J gene, D gene, V gene, CDR3 DNA, CDR3 protein. D genes are given only for firm matches. The size of a clone is reported for some rows only, either as once, few or many, or as a class for expanded clones.

NA | TRBJ2-7 | NA | TRBV5-1 | TGCGCCAGCAGCCCCGCGGGATCTAGGGAAACCTACGAGCAGTACTTC | CASSPAGSRETYEQYF
NA | TRBJ1-2 | NA | TRBV5-1 | TGCGCCAGCAGAAAAGACACTGAATATGGCTACACCTTC | CASRKDTEYGYTF
NA | TRBJ2-5 | TRBD2 | TRBV29-1 | TGCAGCGTTGAGTGGCTAGCGGGAGTTGGAGAGACCCAGTACTTC | CSVEWLAGVGETQYF
NA | TRBJ1-1 | NA | TRBV30 | TGTGCCCGAACAGAGAACACTGAAGCTTTCTTT | CARTENTEAFF
NA | TRBJ2-1 | TRBD2 | TRBV18 | TGTGCCAGCTCACCACTTGGAGCGGGAGGGTACTACAATGAGCAGTTCTTC | CASSPLGAGGYYNEQFF
NA | TRBJ2-5 | TRBD2 | TRBV7-2 | TGTGCCAGCAGCTTAGGACTAGCGGGAGGGTTTTATGGAGAGACCCAGTACTTC | CASSLGLAGGFYGETQYF
NA | TRBJ2-2 | NA | TRBV25-1 | TGTGCCACTGGCGGACAAAACACCGGGGAGCTGTTTTTT | CATGGQNTGELFF
NA | TRBJ2-5 | TRBD2 | TRBV10-3 | TGTGCCATCAGAGCCCTAGCGGGAGACCAAGAGACCCAGTACTTC | CAIRALAGDQETQYF
NA | TRBJ1-3 | TRBD1 | TRBV4-1 | TGCGCCAGCAGCCTGGGACAGAGCGGTCCCGGAAACACCATATATTTT | CASSLGQSGPGNTIYF
NA | TRBJ2-7 | TRBD1 | TRBV5-4 | TGTGCCAGCAGCTTGGTACAGGGGTCCTACGAGCAGTACTTC | CASSLVQGSYEQYF
NA | TRBJ1-1 | NA | TRBV5-6 | TGTGCCAGCAGCTTGGTGTCGGGGGTGAGGACTGAAGCTTTCTTT | CASSLVSGVRTEAFF
NA | TRBJ1-1 | NA | TRBV5-4 | TGTGCCAGCAGCTACACCACTAGCGGGACTGAAGCTTTCTTT | CASSYTTSGTEAFF
NA | TRBJ2-5 | NA | TRBV7-3 | TGTGCCAGCAGCTTAGGGAGAGGGTACCAAGAGACCCAGTACTTC | CASSLGRGYQETQYF
NA | TRBJ2-5 | TRBD1 | TRBV9 | TGTGCCAGCAGCGCGGGACAGGGGGCAATAGAGACCCAGTACTTC | CASSAGQGAIETQYF
NA | TRBJ2-7 | NA | TRBV5-6 | TGTGCCAGCAGCTTGACAGGGTGGGAGCAGTACTTC | CASSLTGWEQYF
NA | TRBJ2-1 | NA | TRBV7-6 | TGTGCCAGCAGCTTAGGGGGCCTCTACAATGAGCAGTTCTTC | CASSLGGLYNEQFF
once | TRBJ2-1 | NA | TRBV18 | TGTGCCAGCTCACTTCAGTCCAATGAGCAGTTCTTC | CASSLQSNEQFF
once | TRBJ2-7 | TRBD2 | TRBV2 | TGTGCCAGTGGAGGACTAGTGTCCTACGAGCAGTACTTC | CASGGLVSYEQYF
NA | TRBJ2-3 | TRBD1 | TRBV30 | TGTGCCTGGAGCCTTGGACAGGATGGCGATACGCAGTATTTT | CAWSLGQDGDTQYF
NA | TRBJ1-5 | NA | TRBV18 | TGTGCCAGCTCACCACGGGCCGGGGAGCCCCAGCATTTT | CASSPRAGEPQHF
NA | TRBJ2-1 | NA | TRBV14 | TGTGCCAGCAGCCAATCCGGTTTAAGCTCCTACAATGAGCAGTTCTTC | CASSQSGLSSYNEQFF
NA | TRBJ2-3 | NA | TRBV5-6 | TGTGCCAGCAGCTCCTTCGGGGGACTGGCAGATACGCAGTATTTT | CASSSFGGLADTQYF
NA | TRBJ2-7 | TRBD2 | TRBV2 | TGTGCCAGCTGGGATGGGACTAGCCCACATTTTAACTACGAGCAGTACTTC | CASWDGTSPHFNYEQYF
NA | TRBJ2-7 | TRBD2 | TRBV5-1 | TGCGCCAGCAGCTGGCGACTAGCGGGGAGCTACGAGCAGTACTTC | CASSWRLAGSYEQYF
NA | TRBJ2-3 | NA | TRBV18 | TGTGCCAGCTCACCCGCGGCAGATACGCAGTATTTT | CASSPAADTQYF
NA | TRBJ2-2 | TRBD1 | TRBV2 | TGTGCCAGCAGTAGGGACAGGGGGCCGGGGGAGCTGTTTTTT | CASSRDRGPGELFF
NA | TRBJ2-5 | TRBD1 | TRBV4-1 | TGCGCCAGCAGCCGCGAGGCAGGGGGCCAAGAGACCCAGTACTTC | CASSREAGGQETQYF